This T cell receptor beta chain came from a study of tumor-infiltrating lymphocytes in oesophageal squamous cell carcinoma. TCRdb processed the PCR reads anew with MiXCR; each CDR3 protein has one entry. The sample holds around 22,000 distinct CDR3 sequences; approximately 34% are singletons and the top ten take 19%. This CDR3 region has 13 residues. With V trimmed by 3 bases and J by 4 bases, 4 bases remained unmatched. The germline V gene has CDR1 SQVTM and CDR2 ANQGSEA. The sequencing sample was made of esophageal tumor tissue. The receptor's source is a female donor with esophageal squamous cell carcinoma. The chain combines TRBV29-1 with TRBJ1-1, with 8 bases lining up with TRBD1. This chain's CDR3 is CSVEDRDSTEAFF. CDR3 DNA sequence: TGCAGCGTTGAGGACAGGGATAGCACTGAAGCTTTCTTT.